These 2 T cell receptor beta chains were sequenced from one sample in a study of CD4+ T cells in melanoma. Only in-frame clones appear in the TCRdb table, and some are missing; sequencing was by immunoSEQ multiplex PCR. Of approximately 5,000 clones listed, less than 70% are singletons. Sequencing used cells from a culture (not recorded whether cultured in vitro). Receptors originate from a human donor with melanoma.

This clone appeared a few times. The chain has TRBV14 and TRBJ1-2, with no clear D. V lost 4 bases, J lost 4 bases, and 7 bases lay in between. The germline gives CDR1 SGHDN, CDR2 FVKESK. This CDR3 spans 12 amino acids. The DNA for the CDR3 is TGTGCCAGCAGCCTTTGGTCCTATGGCTACACCTTC. Amino acids: CASSLWSYGYTF.

The V gene is TRBV7-9, the J gene TRBJ1-2; a possible D gene is TRBD1 (5 bases). This CDR3 has 13 amino acids. The V and J ends lost 1 base and 7 bases respectively, with 10 bases between them. Germline V gene data show CDR1 as SEHNR and CDR2 as FQNEAQ (reference sequence). The DNA of the CDR3 is TGTGCCAGCAGCTTAGTATCAGGGCGTGGCTACACCTTC. Amino acids: CASSLVSGRGYTF.